The following is a TCR beta chain sequence with its context. This receptor's antigen is unknown. No much larger clonotype is one base removed from it; base qualities were not supplied. This record belongs to a study of OX40 agonist ivuxolimab in advanced cancers. General notes on the study: Ivuxolimab was a fully human IgG2 agonistic monoclonal antibody targeting the costimulatory receptor OX40 (CD134). In the dose-escalation cohort, around four fifths of patients were male, and the mean age was approximately 60 years, with a range of about 23 to 80. Of the roughly 51 patients in dose escalation, about 20 had hepatocellular carcinoma, around 15 had melanoma, 9 had renal cell carcinoma and 9 had head and neck cancer. The paper reports the monotherapy dose-escalation portion (N of about 54 patients) of the phase I ivuxolimab trial. Peripheral TCRbeta sequencing was intended to test whether TCR sequence diversity was altered and clonal T-cell expansion was caused by ivuxolimab. Patients were allowed to have had prior anti-PD-1, anti-PD-L1 or anti-CTLA-4 therapy, and roughly 40% of the dose-escalation patients had previously received checkpoint inhibitors. Partial responses occurred in three dose-escalation patients: two with cutaneous melanoma and one with hepatocellular carcinoma. Intravenous ivuxolimab was administered to patients every 2 weeks at six dose levels: 0.01, 0.1, 0.3, 1.5, 3 and 10 mg/kg. The paper as a whole reports these results and caveats: Low levels of normalized T-cell clonal expansion were also seen in some patients who did not respond. After ivuxolimab, more expanded clones were found on average in CD8+ T cells than in CD4+ T cells. The antigen specificity of the peripheral T cells that underwent clonal expansion was not determined. At doses of 0.1 to 3.0 mg/kg, clonal expansion of both CD4+ and CD8+ T cells in blood was seen between baseline and week 6. In the 0.1-3.0 mg/kg groups, partial responders had among the lowest normalized peripheral clonal expansion, particularly in CD8+ T cells.

Genomic DNA was isolated from the sorted cells so that the TCRbeta CDR3 region could be sequenced. TCRbeta CDR3 regions were sequenced using the immunoSEQ Assay. TCRdb took over this immuneACCESS table, retaining in-frame rearrangements with V and J assigned. Such tables are incomplete; in checked studies, under half of the missing clones stem from an unresolved V gene, and the remainder is unexplained. In all, the sample holds tens of thousands of clones, and 80% to 90% of those were seen once. The ten largest make up 0.32% of the sample. The trial excluded patients who had a history of autoimmune disease or were on systemic immunosuppression. In every dose cohort, peripheral blood was drawn for TCR sequencing at baseline, cycle 4 day 1, and cycle 7 day 1. Samples were obtained from an open-label, multicenter, first-in-human phase I dose-escalation trial of ivuxolimab. Adults with locally advanced or metastatic head and neck squamous cell, hepatocellular, melanoma or renal cell carcinoma were enrolled in the trial. Before TCR sequencing, CD4+ T cells and CD8+ T cells from peripheral blood were sorted into separate populations.

Reading from cysteine to phenylalanine, the CDR3 counts 11 amino acids. Just the 33-base CDR3 DNA is kept, in frame starting at base 1. Taken from the germline V gene (reference sequence), the CDR1 and CDR2 loops are DFQATT and SNEGSKA. Relative to germline, V is 0 bases shorter and J is 7 bases shorter, with 6 bases between their ends. The V and J genes are TRBV20-1 and TRBJ1-1, with the D gene not clear enough to name. The clonotype originates from an adult with an advanced solid tumor such as melanoma, head and neck, liver or kidney cancer. The sequenced sample was CD4+ or CD8+ T cells sorted from blood, obtained in a trial of the OX40 agonist ivuxolimab. The CDR3 protein is CSARERGEAFF. The DNA reads as follows: TGCAGTGCTAGAGAACGGGGTGAAGCTTTCTTT.